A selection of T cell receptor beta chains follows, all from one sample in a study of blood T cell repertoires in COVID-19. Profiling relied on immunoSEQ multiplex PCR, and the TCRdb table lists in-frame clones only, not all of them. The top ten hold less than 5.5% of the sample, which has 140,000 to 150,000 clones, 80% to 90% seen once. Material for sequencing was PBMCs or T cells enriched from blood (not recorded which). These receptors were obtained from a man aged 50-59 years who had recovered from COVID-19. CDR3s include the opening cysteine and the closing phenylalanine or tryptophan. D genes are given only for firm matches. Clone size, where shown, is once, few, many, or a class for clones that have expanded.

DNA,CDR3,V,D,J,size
TGCGCCAGCAGCCCGGACACATACTACAATGAGCAGTTCTTC,CASSPDTYYNEQFF,TRBV5-1,.,TRBJ2-1,.
TGCGCCAGCAGCTTGGTACAGGATCCCTACGAGCAGTACTTC,CASSLVQDPYEQYF,TRBV5-1,.,TRBJ2-7,.
TGTGCCAGCAGTGGGACTAGCGGGGGCCCCACAGATACGCAGTATTTT,CASSGTSGGPTDTQYF,TRBV2,TRBD2,TRBJ2-3,.
TGTGCCAGCAGTACGACAGGGGGGTACCCCGGGGAGCTGTTTTTT,CASSTTGGYPGELFF,TRBV28,TRBD1,TRBJ2-2,.
TGTGCCAGCAGTTCCACAGGGGGTCGGACCCAGTACTTC,CASSSTGGRTQYF,TRBV28,TRBD1,TRBJ2-5,.
TGTGCCACCAGCAGAGGGACAGGGGGGGCAGAGACCCAGTACTTC,CATSRGTGGAETQYF,TRBV15,TRBD1,TRBJ2-5,.
TGTGCCAGCAGCTCCTTTGAGGGCTTTTGGAGCTCCTACGAGCAGTACTTC,CASSSFEGFWSSYEQYF,TRBV28,.,TRBJ2-7,.
TGTGCCAGCTCACCACGGGACAGGGCTCAATCACCCCTCCACTTT,CASSPRDRAQSPLHF,TRBV18,TRBD1,TRBJ1-6,.
TGTGCCAGTAGTCCGGGGGGATCGAACACCGGGGAGCTGTTTTTT,CASSPGGSNTGELFF,TRBV19,TRBD2,TRBJ2-2,.
TGCGCCAGCAGCCGAAGACTTCAAGAGACCCAGTACTTC,CASSRRLQETQYF,TRBV5-1,.,TRBJ2-5,.
TGTGCCAGCAGCTTTGACAGGGATAATGAGCAGTTCTTC,CASSFDRDNEQFF,TRBV5-4,TRBD1,TRBJ2-1,.
TGTGCCAGCAGCCTCCGCCGGGACAGGGGATGGAATGAGCAGTTCTTC,CASSLRRDRGWNEQFF,TRBV9,TRBD1,TRBJ2-1,once
TGTGCCAGCAGTGCTGGGGGGGTAGGCGCGAACACTGAAGCTTTCTTT,CASSAGGVGANTEAFF,TRBV2,.,TRBJ1-1,once
TGTGCCAGCAGCTTAGGGGGACTAGCGGGAGTGGATGAGCAGTTCTTC,CASSLGGLAGVDEQFF,TRBV11-1,TRBD2,TRBJ2-1,.
TGTGCCAGCAGTCTTGGAACAGGGGCTGGAAACACCATATATTTT,CASSLGTGAGNTIYF,TRBV2,TRBD1,TRBJ1-3,.
TGCGCCAGCAGCCAATTGCGCCAGGGCCCCGGCGGCACTGAAGCTTTCTTT,CASSQLRQGPGGTEAFF,TRBV4-3,.,TRBJ1-1,.
TGCGCCAGCAGCGTGGCGTCTAGCGGGGCAGATACGCAGTATTTT,CASSVASSGADTQYF,TRBV5-1,TRBD2,TRBJ2-3,.
TGTGCCAGCAGCCAACGAGCGGGGGGAGGTTGGGCTGAGCAGTTCTTC,CASSQRAGGGWAEQFF,TRBV7-3,TRBD2,TRBJ2-1,.
TGTGCCACCAGTGGAGGGACTAGCGGGGACCAAACCACTTACAATGAGCAGTTCTTC,CATSGGTSGDQTTYNEQFF,TRBV24-1,TRBD2,TRBJ2-1,.
TGCGCCAGCAGCTTGGTAACCTCCAGAGATACGCAGTATTTT,CASSLVTSRDTQYF,TRBV5-1,.,TRBJ2-3,.
TGCGCCAGCAGCCCAAACCAGGGGACCACCATATATTTT,CASSPNQGTTIYF,TRBV4-1,.,TRBJ1-3,few
TGCGCCAGCAGACCCACTAGCGGGGGGGCTACAGATACGCAGTATTTT,CASRPTSGGATDTQYF,TRBV5-1,TRBD2,TRBJ2-3,.
TGTGCCAGCAGCCCCCCGGGACAGGGCTGGGAGACCCAGTACTTC,CASSPPGQGWETQYF,TRBV9,TRBD1,TRBJ2-5,once
TGTGCCAGCAGTTCCGGGACAGGGAACTACAATGAGCAGTTCTTC,CASSSGTGNYNEQFF,TRBV7-6,TRBD1,TRBJ2-1,.
TGTGCCAGCAGTAAACAGGGTTACACTGAAGCTTTCTTT,CASSKQGYTEAFF,TRBV12-3/TRBV12-4,.,TRBJ1-1,.